This T cell receptor (beta chain) was obtained from a study of OX40 agonist ivuxolimab in advanced cancers. Study-wide context: One patient with hepatocellular carcinoma and two with cutaneous melanoma, three in all, had partial responses. Whole-study findings and limits: More expanded clones were seen, on average, in CD8+ T cells than in CD4+. Low normalized T-cell clonal expansion was also seen in some nonresponders. Expanded peripheral T cells had an undetermined antigen specificity.

This clone has just a few counts. What it binds is unknown. The table came from immunoSEQ multiplex PCR; TCRdb's copy has only in-frame clones and leaves some out. The sample has around 80,000 clones; 91% are singletons. This receptor was obtained from an adult with an advanced solid tumor such as melanoma, head and neck, liver or kidney cancer. The starting material was CD4+ or CD8+ T cells sorted from blood, obtained in a trial of the OX40 agonist ivuxolimab.

The CDR3 here is CSVEDLNEAFF. For the CDR3, the DNA is TGCAGCGTTGAAGATCTAAACGAAGCTTTCTTT. The chain combines TRBV29-1 with TRBJ1-1; D gene ambiguous. V lost 0 bases and J lost 8, with 7 bases in between. Germline CDR1 SQVTM, CDR2 ANQGSEA. The CDR3 is 11 amino acids.